This T cell receptor beta chain was captured in a study of spatial heterogeneity in lung cancer. Study results and caveats: Resection saw ubiquitous expanded tumor TCRs appear in blood more than follow-up did.

Regarding time point: sample taken at primary tumor resection. The sequenced material consisted of unsorted whole RNA from tumor, nontumor lung or frozen PBMC. This clonotype was seen many times. Its antigen is as yet unknown. Trimming took 5 bases from V and 2 from J, leaving 12 bases between them. CDR1 and CDR2 (germline): SGHVS, FQNEAQ. CDR3 length: 14 residues. Individual TCR cDNA molecules each bore their own unique molecular identifier. TCRdb re-analysed the 5' RACE reads in MiXCR, keeping a single row per CDR3 protein. This table has about 48,000 distinct CDR3 sequences, over 4.5% appearing once.

The clonotype was recovered from a male donor with early-stage non-small cell lung cancer. The rearrangement joins TRBV7-8 to TRBJ2-5; D unclear. The input for sequencing was PBMCs, taken at surgery. The CDR3 is CASSLRRFQETQYF. Written as DNA, the CDR3 is TGTGCCAGCAGCCTGAGGCGGTTTCAAGAGACCCAGTACTTC. The variable domain in full, with the rest retrieved from reference TRBV7-8 and TRBJ2-5, is GAGVSQSPRYKVAKRGQDVALRCDPISGHVSLFWYQQALGQGPEFLTYFQNEAQLDKSGLPSDRFFAERPEGSVSTLKIQRTQQEDSAVYLCASSLRRFQETQYFGPGTRLLVL.